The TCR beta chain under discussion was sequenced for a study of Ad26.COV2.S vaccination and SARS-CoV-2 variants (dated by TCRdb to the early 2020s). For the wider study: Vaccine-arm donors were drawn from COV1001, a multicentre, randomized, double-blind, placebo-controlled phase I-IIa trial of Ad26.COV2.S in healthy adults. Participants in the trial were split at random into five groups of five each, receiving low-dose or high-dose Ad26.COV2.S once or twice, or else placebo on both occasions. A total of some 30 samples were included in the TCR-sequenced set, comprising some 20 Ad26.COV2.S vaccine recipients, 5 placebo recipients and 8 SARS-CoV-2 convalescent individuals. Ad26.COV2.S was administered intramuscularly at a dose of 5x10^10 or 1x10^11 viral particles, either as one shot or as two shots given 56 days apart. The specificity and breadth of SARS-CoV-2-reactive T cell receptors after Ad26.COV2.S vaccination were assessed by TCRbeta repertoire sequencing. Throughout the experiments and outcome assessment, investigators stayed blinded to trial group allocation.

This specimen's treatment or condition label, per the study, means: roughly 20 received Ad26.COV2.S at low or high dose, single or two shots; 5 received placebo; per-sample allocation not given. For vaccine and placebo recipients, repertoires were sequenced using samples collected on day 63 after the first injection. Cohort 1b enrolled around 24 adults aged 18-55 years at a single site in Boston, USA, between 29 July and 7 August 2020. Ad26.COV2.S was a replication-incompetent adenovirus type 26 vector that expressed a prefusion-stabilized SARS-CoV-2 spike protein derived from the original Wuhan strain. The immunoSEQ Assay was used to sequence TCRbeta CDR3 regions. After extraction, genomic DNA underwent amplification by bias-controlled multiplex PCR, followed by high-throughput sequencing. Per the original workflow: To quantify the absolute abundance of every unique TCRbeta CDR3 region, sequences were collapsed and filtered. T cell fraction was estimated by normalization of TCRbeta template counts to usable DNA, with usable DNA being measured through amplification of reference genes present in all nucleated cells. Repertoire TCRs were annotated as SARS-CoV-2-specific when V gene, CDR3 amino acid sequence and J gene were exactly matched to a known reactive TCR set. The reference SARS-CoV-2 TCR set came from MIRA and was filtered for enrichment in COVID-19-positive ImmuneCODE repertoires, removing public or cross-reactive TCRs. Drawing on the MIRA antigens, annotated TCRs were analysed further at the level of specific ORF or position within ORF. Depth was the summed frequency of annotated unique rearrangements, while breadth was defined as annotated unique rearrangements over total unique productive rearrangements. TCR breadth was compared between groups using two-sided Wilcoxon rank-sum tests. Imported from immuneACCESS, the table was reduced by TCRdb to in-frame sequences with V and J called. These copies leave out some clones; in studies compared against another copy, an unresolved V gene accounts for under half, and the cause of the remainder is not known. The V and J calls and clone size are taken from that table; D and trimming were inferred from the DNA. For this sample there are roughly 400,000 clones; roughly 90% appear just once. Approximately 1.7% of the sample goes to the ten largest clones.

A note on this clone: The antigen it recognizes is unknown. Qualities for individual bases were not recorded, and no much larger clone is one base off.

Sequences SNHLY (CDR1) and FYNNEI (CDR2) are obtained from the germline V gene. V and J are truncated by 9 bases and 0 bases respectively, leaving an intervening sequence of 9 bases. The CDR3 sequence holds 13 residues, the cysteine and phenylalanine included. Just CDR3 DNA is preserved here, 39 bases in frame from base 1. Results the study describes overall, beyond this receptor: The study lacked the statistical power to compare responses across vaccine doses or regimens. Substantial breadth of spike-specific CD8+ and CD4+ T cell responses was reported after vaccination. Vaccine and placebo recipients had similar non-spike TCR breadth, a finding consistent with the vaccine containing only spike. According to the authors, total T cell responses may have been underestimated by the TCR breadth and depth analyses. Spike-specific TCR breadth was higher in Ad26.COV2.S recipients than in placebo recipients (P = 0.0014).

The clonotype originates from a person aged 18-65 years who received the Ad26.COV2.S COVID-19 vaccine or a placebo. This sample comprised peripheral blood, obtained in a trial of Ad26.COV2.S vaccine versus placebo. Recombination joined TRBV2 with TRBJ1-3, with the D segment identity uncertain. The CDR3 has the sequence CARRASSGNTIYF. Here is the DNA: TGTGCCAGACGCGCCTCCTCTGGAAACACCATATATTTT.